This TCR beta chain was found in a study of siplizumab effects on memory and regulatory T cells. Germline CDR1 SGHNT, CDR2 YYREEE (reference sequence). The CDR3 length is 11 residues. V was pared by 0 bases and J by 6 bases, with 2 bases between. A remark on this clone: Its antigen is as yet unknown.

Regarding the study as a whole: Assignment to unstimulated subsets succeeded for only a minor fraction of the alloreactive clones. Naive-or-memory phenotypes were unassignable for roughly 80-95% of proliferating CD4+ or CD8+ clones. Naive T cells seemed more diverse than memory cells and seemed major alloresponse contributors. Proof of suppressive function in proliferating Tregs from siplizumab cultures was not established.

The assay was immunoSEQ multiplex PCR, and TCRdb's table has in-frame clones only and misses some. The sample records over 70,000 clones, about 95% being singletons. This clonotype originated in a human donor in good health. V and J are TRBV5-4 and TRBJ2-3; D gene ambiguous. Sequenced input: CD8+ T cells sorted from blood. The CDR3 coding sequence is TGTGCCAGCAGCTTGGGTGATACGCAGTATTTT. Encoded protein: CASSLGDTQYF.